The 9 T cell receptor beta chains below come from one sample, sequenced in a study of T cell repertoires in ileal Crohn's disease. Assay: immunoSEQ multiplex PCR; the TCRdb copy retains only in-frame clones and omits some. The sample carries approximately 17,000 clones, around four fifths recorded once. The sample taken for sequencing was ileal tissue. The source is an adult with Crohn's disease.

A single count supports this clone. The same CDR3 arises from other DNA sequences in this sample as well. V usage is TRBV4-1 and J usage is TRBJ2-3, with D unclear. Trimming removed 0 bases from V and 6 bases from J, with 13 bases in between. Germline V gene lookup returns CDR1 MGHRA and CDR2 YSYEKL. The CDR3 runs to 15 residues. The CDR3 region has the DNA TGCGCCAGCAGCCAAGATTTGGTAGCAGCGGATACGCAGTATTTT. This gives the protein CASSQDLVAADTQYF.

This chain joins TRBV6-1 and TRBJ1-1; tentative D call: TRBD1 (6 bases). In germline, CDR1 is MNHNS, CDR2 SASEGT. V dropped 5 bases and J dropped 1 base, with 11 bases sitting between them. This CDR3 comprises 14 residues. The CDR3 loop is CASSPTRGNTEAFF. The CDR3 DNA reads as TGTGCCAGCAGTCCCACCAGGGGGAACACTGAAGCTTTCTTT.

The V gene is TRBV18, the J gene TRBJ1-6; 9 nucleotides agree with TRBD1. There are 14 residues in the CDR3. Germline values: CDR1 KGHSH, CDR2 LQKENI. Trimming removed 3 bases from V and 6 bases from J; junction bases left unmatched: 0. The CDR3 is CASSPGQGNSPLHF. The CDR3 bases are TGTGCCAGCTCACCGGGACAGGGTAATTCACCCCTCCACTTT.

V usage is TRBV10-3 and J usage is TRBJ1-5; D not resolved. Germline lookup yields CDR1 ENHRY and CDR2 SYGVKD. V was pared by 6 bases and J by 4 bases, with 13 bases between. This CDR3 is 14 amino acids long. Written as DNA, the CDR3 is TGTGCCATCAGCCCTTCGATAGATAATCAGCCCCAGCATTTT. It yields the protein CAISPSIDNQPQHF.

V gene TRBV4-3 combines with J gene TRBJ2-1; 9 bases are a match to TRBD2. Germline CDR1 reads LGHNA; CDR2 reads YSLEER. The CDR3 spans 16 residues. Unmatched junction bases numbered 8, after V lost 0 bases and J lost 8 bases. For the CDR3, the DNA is TGCGCCAGCAGCCAAGATACCCAGCGGGGGGCCCATGAGCAGTTCTTC. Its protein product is CASSQDTQRGAHEQFF.

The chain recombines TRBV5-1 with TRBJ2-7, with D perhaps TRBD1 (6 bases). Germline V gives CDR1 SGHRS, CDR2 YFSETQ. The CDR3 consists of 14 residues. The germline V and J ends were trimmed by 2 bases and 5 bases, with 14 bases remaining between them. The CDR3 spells CASSLQDSSDEQYF. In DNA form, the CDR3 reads TGCGCCAGCAGCTTACAGGACAGTTCCGACGAGCAGTACTTC.

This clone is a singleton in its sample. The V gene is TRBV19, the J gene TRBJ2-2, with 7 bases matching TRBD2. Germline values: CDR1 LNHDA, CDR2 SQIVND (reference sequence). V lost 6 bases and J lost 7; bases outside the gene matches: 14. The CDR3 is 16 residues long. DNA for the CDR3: TGTGCCAGTAGAACGTTCCAGCGGGGATTTCACGGGGAGCTGTTTTTT. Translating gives CASRTFQRGFHGELFF.

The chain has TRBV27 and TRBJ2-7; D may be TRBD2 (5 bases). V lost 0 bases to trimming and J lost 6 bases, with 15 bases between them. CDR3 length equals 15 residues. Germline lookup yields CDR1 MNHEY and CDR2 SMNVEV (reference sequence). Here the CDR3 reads CASSLSGGGGSEQYF. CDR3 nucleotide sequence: TGTGCCAGCAGTTTATCCGGAGGAGGTGGCTCCGAGCAGTACTTC.

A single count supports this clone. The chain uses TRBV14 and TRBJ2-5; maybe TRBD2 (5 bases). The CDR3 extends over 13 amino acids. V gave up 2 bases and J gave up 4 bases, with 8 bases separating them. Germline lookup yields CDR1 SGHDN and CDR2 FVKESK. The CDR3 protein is CASSQSLAETQYF. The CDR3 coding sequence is TGTGCCAGCAGCCAAAGTCTAGCAGAGACCCAGTACTTC.